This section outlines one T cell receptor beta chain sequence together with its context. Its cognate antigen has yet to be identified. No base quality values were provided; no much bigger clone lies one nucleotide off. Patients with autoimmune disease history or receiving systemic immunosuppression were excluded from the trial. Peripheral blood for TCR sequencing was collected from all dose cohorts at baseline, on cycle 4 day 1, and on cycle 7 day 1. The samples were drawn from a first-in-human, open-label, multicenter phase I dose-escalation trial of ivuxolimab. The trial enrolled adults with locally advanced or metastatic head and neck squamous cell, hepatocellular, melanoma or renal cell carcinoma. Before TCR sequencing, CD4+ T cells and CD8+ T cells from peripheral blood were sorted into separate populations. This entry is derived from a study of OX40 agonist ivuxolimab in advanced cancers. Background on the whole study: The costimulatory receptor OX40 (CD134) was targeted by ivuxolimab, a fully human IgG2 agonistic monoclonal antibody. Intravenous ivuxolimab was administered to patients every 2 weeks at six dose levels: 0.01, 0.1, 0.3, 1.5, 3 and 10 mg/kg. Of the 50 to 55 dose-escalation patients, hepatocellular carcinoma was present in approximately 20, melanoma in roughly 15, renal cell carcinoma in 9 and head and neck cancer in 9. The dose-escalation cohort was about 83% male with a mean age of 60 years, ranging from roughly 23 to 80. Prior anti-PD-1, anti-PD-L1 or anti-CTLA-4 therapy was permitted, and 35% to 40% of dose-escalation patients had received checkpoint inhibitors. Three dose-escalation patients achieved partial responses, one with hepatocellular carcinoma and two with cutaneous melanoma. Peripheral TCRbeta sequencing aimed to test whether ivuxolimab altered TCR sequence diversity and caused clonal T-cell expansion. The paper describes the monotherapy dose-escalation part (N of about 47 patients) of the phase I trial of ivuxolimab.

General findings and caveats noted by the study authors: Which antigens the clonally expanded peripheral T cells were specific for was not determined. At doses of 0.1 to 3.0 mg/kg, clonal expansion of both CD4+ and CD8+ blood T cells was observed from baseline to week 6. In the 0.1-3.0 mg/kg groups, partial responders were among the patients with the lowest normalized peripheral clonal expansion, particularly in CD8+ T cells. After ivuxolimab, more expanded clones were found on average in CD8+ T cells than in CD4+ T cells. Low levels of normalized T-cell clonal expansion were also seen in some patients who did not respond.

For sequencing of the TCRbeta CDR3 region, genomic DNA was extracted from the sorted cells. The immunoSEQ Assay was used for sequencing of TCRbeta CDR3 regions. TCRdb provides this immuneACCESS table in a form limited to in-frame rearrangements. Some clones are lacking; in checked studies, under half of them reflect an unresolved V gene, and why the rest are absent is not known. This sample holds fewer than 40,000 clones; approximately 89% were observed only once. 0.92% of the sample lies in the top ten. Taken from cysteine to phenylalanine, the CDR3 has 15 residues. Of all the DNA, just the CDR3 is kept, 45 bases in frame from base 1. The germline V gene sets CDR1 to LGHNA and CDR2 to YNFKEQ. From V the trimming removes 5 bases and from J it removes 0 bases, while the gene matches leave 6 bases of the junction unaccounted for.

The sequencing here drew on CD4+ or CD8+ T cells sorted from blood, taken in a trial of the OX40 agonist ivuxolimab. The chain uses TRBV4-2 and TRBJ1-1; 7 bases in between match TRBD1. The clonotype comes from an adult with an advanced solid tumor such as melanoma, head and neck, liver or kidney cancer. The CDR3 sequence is CASSAQDRLNTEAFF. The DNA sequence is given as TGTGCCAGCAGCGCTCAGGACAGGTTGAACACTGAAGCTTTCTTT.